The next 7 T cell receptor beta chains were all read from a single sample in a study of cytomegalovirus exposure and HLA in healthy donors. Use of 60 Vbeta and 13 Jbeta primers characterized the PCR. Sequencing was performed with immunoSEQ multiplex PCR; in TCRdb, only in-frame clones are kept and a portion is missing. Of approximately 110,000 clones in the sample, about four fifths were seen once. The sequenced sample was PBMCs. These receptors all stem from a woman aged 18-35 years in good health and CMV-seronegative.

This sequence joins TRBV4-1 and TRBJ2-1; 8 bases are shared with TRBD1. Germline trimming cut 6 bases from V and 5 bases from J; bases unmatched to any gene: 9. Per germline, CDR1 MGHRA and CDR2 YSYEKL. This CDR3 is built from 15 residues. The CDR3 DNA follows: TGCGCCAGCAGGTATCACAGGGGGGTAAACAATGAGCAGTTCTTC. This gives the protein CASRYHRGVNNEQFF.

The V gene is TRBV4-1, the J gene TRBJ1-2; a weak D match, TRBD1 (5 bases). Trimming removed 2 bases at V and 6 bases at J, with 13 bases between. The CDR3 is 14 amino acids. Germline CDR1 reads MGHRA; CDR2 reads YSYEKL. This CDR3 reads CASSQIGQGDGYTF. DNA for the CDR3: TGCGCCAGCAGCCAAATAGGGCAGGGTGATGGCTACACCTTC.

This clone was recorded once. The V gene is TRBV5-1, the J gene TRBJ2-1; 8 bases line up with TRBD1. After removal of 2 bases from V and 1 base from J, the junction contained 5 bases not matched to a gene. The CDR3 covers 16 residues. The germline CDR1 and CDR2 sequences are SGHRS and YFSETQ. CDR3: CASSFSGQGSYNEQFF. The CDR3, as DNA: TGCGCCAGCAGCTTCTCAGGACAGGGTTCCTACAATGAGCAGTTCTTC.

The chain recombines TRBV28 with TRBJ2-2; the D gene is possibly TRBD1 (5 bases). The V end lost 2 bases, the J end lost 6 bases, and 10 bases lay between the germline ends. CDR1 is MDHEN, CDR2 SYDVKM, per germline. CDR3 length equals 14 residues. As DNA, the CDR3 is TGTGCCAGCAGTTTACAGGGTAGGGCCGGGGAGCTGTTTTTT. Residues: CASSLQGRAGELFF. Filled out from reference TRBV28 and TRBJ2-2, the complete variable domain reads DVKVTQSSRYLVKRTGEKVFLECVQDMDHENMFWYRQDPGLGLRLIYFSYDVKMKEKGDIPEGYSVSREKKERFSLILESASTNQTSMYLCASSLQGRAGELFFGEGSRLTVL.

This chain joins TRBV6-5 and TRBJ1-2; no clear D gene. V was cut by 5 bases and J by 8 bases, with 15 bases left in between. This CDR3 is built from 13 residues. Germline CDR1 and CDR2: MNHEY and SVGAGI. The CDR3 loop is CASSLTAKEGYTF. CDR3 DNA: TGTGCCAGCAGTCTGACGGCGAAGGAGGGCTACACCTTC.

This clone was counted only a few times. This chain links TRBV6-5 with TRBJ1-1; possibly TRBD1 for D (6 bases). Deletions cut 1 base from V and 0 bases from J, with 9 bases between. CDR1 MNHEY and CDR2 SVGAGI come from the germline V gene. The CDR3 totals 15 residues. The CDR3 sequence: CASSYWTVMNTEAFF. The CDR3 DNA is TGTGCCAGCAGTTACTGGACAGTCATGAACACTGAAGCTTTCTTT.

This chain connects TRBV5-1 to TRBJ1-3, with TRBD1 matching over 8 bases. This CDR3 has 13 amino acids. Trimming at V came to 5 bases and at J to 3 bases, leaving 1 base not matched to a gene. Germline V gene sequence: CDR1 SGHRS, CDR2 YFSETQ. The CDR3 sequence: CASRGQDGNTIYF. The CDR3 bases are TGCGCCAGCAGGGGACAGGATGGAAACACCATATATTTT.